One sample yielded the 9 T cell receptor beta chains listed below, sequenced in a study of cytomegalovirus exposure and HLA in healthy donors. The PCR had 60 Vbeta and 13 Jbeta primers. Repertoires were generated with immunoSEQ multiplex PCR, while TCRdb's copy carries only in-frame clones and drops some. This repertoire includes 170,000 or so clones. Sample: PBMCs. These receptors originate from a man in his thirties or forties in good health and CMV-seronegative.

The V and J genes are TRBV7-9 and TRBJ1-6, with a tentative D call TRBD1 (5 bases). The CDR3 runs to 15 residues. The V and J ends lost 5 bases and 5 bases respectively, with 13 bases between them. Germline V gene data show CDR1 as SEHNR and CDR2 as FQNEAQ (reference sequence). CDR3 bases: TGTGCCAGCAGCCTAGGGGCTCTGGATAATTCACCCCTCCACTTT. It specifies CASSLGALDNSPLHF.

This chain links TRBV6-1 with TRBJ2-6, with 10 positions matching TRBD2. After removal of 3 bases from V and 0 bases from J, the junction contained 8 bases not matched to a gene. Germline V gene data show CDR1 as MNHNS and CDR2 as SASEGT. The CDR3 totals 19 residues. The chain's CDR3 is CASSEQPSGRYSGANVLTF. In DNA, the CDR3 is TGTGCCAGCAGTGAGCAGCCTAGCGGGAGATACTCTGGGGCCAACGTCCTGACTTTC.

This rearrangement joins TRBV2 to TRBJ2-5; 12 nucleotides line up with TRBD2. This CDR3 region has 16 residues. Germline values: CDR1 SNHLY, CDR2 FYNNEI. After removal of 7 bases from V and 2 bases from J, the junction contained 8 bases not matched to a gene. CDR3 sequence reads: CASTREGLAGQETQYF. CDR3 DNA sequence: TGTGCCAGCACGAGGGAAGGACTAGCGGGGCAAGAGACCCAGTACTTC.

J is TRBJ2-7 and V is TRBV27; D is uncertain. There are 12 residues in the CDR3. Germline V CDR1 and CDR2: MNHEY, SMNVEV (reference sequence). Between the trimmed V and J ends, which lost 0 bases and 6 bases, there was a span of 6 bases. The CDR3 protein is CASSLSRSEQYF. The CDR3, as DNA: TGTGCCAGCAGTTTATCCCGGAGCGAGCAGTACTTC.

This chain's CDR3 is CASSSGQGSVYEQYF. CDR3 coding DNA: TGCGCCAGCAGCTCTGGACAGGGATCCGTTTACGAGCAGTACTTC. The V and J genes are TRBV5-1 and TRBJ2-7; 8 nucleotides line up with TRBD1. The germline CDR1 and CDR2 sequences are SGHRS and YFSETQ. J gave up 4 bases and V 3 bases, and 9 bases lay outside the gene matches. The CDR3 runs 15 residues.

CDR3 bases: TGTGCCTGGCCCCTTAAGGCGGGAGCCCGGGCGGCCGGGGAGCTGTTTTTT. The encoded protein is CAWPLKAGARAAGELFF. The chain couples TRBV2 to TRBJ2-2, with 7 positions matching TRBD2. From germline, CDR1 is SNHLY and CDR2 FYNNEI. This CDR3 region has 17 residues. The junction had 21 bases not matched to a gene; V was cut back by 11 bases and J by 6 bases.

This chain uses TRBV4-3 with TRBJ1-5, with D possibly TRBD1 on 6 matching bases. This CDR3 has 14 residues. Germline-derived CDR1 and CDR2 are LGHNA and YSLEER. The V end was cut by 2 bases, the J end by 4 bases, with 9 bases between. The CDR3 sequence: CASSQTRGNQPQHF. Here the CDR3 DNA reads TGCGCCAGCAGCCAAACCAGGGGAAATCAGCCCCAGCATTTT.

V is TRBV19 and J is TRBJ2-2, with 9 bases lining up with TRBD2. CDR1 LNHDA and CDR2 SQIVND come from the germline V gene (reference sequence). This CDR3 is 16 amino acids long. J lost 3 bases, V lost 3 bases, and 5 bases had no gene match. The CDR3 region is CASSITLAGYTGELFF. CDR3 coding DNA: TGTGCCAGTAGTATTACCCTAGCGGGATACACCGGGGAGCTGTTTTTT.

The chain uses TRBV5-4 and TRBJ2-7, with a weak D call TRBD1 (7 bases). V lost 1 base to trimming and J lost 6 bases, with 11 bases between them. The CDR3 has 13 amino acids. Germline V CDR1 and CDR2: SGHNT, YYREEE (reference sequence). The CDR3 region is CASSLQGGGEQYF. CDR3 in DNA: TGTGCCAGCAGCTTGCAGGGGGGCGGCGAGCAGTACTTC.